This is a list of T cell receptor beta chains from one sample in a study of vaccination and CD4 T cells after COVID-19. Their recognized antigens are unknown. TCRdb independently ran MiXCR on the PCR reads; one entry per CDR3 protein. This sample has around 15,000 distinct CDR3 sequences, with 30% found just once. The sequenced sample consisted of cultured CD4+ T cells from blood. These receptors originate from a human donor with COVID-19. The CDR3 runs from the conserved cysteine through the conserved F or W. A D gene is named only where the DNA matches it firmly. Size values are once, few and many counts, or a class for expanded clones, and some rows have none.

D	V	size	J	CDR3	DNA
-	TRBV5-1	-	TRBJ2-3	CASCRLLADTQYF	TGCGCCAGCTGCCGCCTCCTAGCAGATACGCAGTATTTT
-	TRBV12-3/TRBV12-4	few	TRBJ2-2	CASSTFGGNTGELFF	TGTGCCAGCAGTACCTTCGGCGGAAACACCGGGGAGCTGTTTTTT
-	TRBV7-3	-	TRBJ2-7	CASSLRPGAGSSYEQYF	TGTGCCAGCAGCCTTCGCCCCGGGGCAGGGAGCTCCTACGAGCAGTACTTC
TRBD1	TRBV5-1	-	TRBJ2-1	CASSFTGTGNNEQFF	TGCGCCAGCAGCTTCACCGGGACAGGAAACAATGAGCAGTTCTTC
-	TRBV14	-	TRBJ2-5	CASSPNRLWETQYF	TGTGCCAGCAGCCCGAACCGGCTTTGGGAGACCCAGTACTTC
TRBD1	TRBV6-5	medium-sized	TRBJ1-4	CASSYSTTYRGVEKLFF	TGTGCCAGCAGTTACTCAACGACTTACAGGGGAGTAGAAAAACTGTTTTTT
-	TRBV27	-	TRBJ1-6	CASRQTNLKNSPLHF	TGTGCCAGCAGACAAACAAACCTCAAAAATTCACCCCTCCACTTT
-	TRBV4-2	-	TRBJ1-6	CASSQAVGDNSPLHF	TGTGCCAGCAGCCAAGCGGTCGGGGATAATTCACCCCTCCACTTT
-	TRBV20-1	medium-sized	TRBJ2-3	CSAISAGTTDTQYF	TGCAGTGCTATAAGCGCGGGGACCACAGATACGCAGTATTTT
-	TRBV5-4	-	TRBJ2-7	CASSRAGQRDGEQYF	TGTGCCAGCAGTAGAGCCGGACAGAGAGACGGCGAGCAGTACTTC
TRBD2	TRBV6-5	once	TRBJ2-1	CASSYSVLAGGFSYNEQFF	TGTGCCAGCAGTTACTCTGTACTAGCGGGGGGATTCTCCTACAATGAGCAGTTCTTC
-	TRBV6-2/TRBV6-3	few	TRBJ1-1	CASSYSGRMNTEAFF	TGTGCCAGCAGTTACTCCGGGAGGATGAACACTGAAGCTTTCTTT
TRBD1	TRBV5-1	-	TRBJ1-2	CASAGGTYGYTF	TGCGCCAGCGCAGGGGGCACCTATGGCTACACCTTC
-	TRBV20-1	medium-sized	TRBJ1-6	CSVGSYNSPLHF	TGCAGTGTGGGATCCTATAATTCACCCCTCCACTTT
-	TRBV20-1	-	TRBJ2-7	CSARGDTLSEQYF	TGCAGTGCTAGAGGGGACACCCTTAGCGAGCAGTACTTC
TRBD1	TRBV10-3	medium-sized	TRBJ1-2	CATQRSRQGPHGYTF	TGTGCCACCCAACGATCCAGACAGGGGCCTCATGGCTACACCTTC
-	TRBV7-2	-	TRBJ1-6	CASSYPPASPLHF	TGTGCCAGCAGCTACCCTCCGGCCTCACCCCTCCACTTT
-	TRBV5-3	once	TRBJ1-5	CASSLSIRSGQPQHF	TGTGCCAGCAGCTTGTCGATTCGCTCGGGTCAGCCCCAGCATTTT